The sample holds many counts of the clone carrying this T cell receptor (beta chain). With 2 bases removed from V and 5 bases from J, the gap between germline ends came to 12 bases. Looked up from germline, CDR1 is SNHLY and CDR2 is FYNNEI. This CDR3 contains 14 residues. TCRdb used MiXCR to reprocess the 5' RACE reads, holding one entry per CDR3 protein. The sample lists some 280,000 distinct CDR3 sequences, roughly 15% occurring once. This entry is derived from a study of T-cell memory formation after mild COVID-19. The clonotype was recovered from a man younger than 35 who had mild COVID-19 (a few samples of this study predate the infection). Cell type and time point are not known. Sequencing was done on a sample of PBMCs or a T cell subset sorted from them (not recorded which). J is TRBJ2-5 and V is TRBV2; D perhaps matches TRBD2 (6 bases). CDR3 DNA sequence: TGTGCCAGCAGTGAAAGGAGGGAGCGGGAGACCCAGTACTTC. It is translated as CASSERRERETQYF.